This T cell receptor beta chain was sequenced for a study of CD8+ T cells in alopecia areata. The CDR3 contains 12 residues. Trimming removed 4 bases from V and 3 bases from J, with 9 bases in between. Germline CDR1 and CDR2: SQVTM and ANQGSEA. With respect to this clone: Its specificity is unknown. Other DNA sequences in this specimen translate into the identical CDR3.

Researchers took lesional scalp punch biopsies and peripheral blood from people who were alopecia areata patients. Sorting of PBMCs yielded the CD4+ and CD8+ T cells. Broader study findings: Clonality was higher in lesional than normal scalp, especially in alopecia totalis/universalis.

RNA extraction was followed by reverse transcription into cDNA, which acted as the sequencing template. Some clones are missing from TCRdb's copy, which holds only in-frame ones; the method was immunoSEQ multiplex PCR. This sample yields around 120,000 clones, of which 47% are seen a single time; over 9.5% belongs to the top ten. Sequenced material: NKG2D-low CD8+ T cells sorted from blood. The TCR comes from a human donor with alopecia areata. The gene calls are TRBV29-1 and TRBJ1-2; no clear D. DNA of the CDR3: TGCAGCGTTGTTGGGCAGGACTATGGCTACACCTTC. This codes for CSVVGQDYGYTF.